The clone carrying this T cell receptor beta chain was seen more than once but under ten times. The antigen is not known. This sample is drawn from a study of cytomegalovirus exposure and HLA in healthy donors. The study's findings and limits: The records held CMV serostatus as the only immune exposure information. Most CMV-associated TCR beta chains appeared HLA-restricted in a later analysis. Association of 16,951 TCR beta sequences with HLA alleles was found at 0.05 false discovery rate in a later analysis.

V was cut by 0 bases and J by 4 bases, with 6 bases left in between. The CDR3 loop spans 12 amino acids. The V gene's germline CDR1 is GTSNPN and CDR2 SVGIG (reference sequence). The PCR made use of 60 Vbeta and 13 Jbeta primers. Clones were sequenced by immunoSEQ multiplex PCR, and TCRdb holds only the in-frame ones, with some missing. The data hold approximately 110,000 clones, with approximately 70% observed a single time. The sequenced sample consisted of PBMCs. The clonotype comes from a man aged 35 to 55 in good health and CMV-seropositive. The V call is TRBV30, the J call TRBJ1-1, with D uncertain. The CDR3 bases are TGTGCCTGGAGTGTTATGTCCACTGAAGCTTTCTTT. Translated, it gives CAWSVMSTEAFF.